Listed below are T cell receptor beta chains from one sample, sequenced in a study of cytomegalovirus exposure and HLA in healthy donors. This table comes from immunoSEQ multiplex PCR, and its TCRdb copy is limited to in-frame clones, with some not included. Of about 98,000 clones in the sample, around 80% were seen once. Sequencing was done on a sample of PBMCs. The receptors derive from a man aged 35 to 55 in good health and CMV-seronegative. Both conserved end residues are trimmed from each CDR3. D genes are given only for firm matches. Rows may omit the clone size; those that give it use once, few, many or a size class.

cdr3_aa: ASSPSTAYEQY; clone_size: -; cdr3_length: 11; d_call: -; v_call: TRBV28
cdr3_aa: ASSSTSGVTDTQY; clone_size: -; cdr3_length: 13; d_call: TRBD2; v_call: TRBV5-1
cdr3_aa: ASSSKLAGKNTGELF; clone_size: -; cdr3_length: 15; d_call: TRBD2; v_call: TRBV27
cdr3_aa: ARRLIKGLAGAKRPRKTQY; clone_size: once; cdr3_length: 19; d_call: TRBD2; v_call: TRBV5-3
cdr3_aa: AWSPDRNSPLH; clone_size: -; cdr3_length: 11; d_call: -; v_call: TRBV30
cdr3_aa: ASSIEAGTTTSEQY; clone_size: few; cdr3_length: 14; d_call: -; v_call: TRBV19
cdr3_aa: ASSPYKNYQGAHDEKLF; clone_size: -; cdr3_length: 17; d_call: TRBD1; v_call: TRBV5-1
cdr3_aa: ASSVGTGEYEQY; clone_size: once; cdr3_length: 12; d_call: -; v_call: TRBV9
cdr3_aa: ASSEPQSSGELF; clone_size: -; cdr3_length: 12; d_call: -; v_call: TRBV25-1
cdr3_aa: ASSFGTGQIATNEKLF; clone_size: once; cdr3_length: 16; d_call: TRBD1; v_call: TRBV5-1
cdr3_aa: ASTEQQETQY; clone_size: -; cdr3_length: 10; d_call: -; v_call: TRBV30
cdr3_aa: ATSRRSSSLSSYEQY; clone_size: -; cdr3_length: 15; d_call: -; v_call: TRBV15
cdr3_aa: ASSLRQGANYGYT; clone_size: -; cdr3_length: 13; d_call: TRBD1; v_call: TRBV5-1
cdr3_aa: ASSPDKNYGYT; clone_size: -; cdr3_length: 11; d_call: -; v_call: TRBV7-3
cdr3_aa: AWRDIPGTGNYGYT; clone_size: few; cdr3_length: 14; d_call: TRBD1; v_call: TRBV30
cdr3_aa: ASSWDTNQPQH; clone_size: -; cdr3_length: 11; d_call: -; v_call: TRBV27
cdr3_aa: ASQRMDGGYEQY; clone_size: once; cdr3_length: 12; d_call: -; v_call: TRBV19
cdr3_aa: ASTLQALNTEAF; clone_size: -; cdr3_length: 12; d_call: -; v_call: TRBV6-1
cdr3_aa: ASSQAGGGGGYNEQF; clone_size: -; cdr3_length: 15; d_call: TRBD2; v_call: TRBV4-1
cdr3_aa: ASSPSGGNVYEQY; clone_size: once; cdr3_length: 13; d_call: TRBD2; v_call: TRBV6-4
cdr3_aa: ASSALWDRGRETQY; clone_size: -; cdr3_length: 14; d_call: TRBD1; v_call: TRBV13
cdr3_aa: ASSRTGGSYEQY; clone_size: -; cdr3_length: 12; d_call: TRBD1; v_call: TRBV19